This TCR beta chain originates from a study of cytomegalovirus exposure and HLA in healthy donors. Study-wide points: In vitro experiments confirmed that three CMV-associated chains were specific for CMV antigens. Researchers counted roughly 150 TCR beta chains as cytomegalovirus-associated.

Comment on this clone: Its target is unknown.

A roughly 120-subject validation cohort, separate from the approximately 720-subject first cohort, supplied the donors. This table comes from immunoSEQ multiplex PCR, and its TCRdb copy is limited to in-frame clones, with some not included. The table lists tens of thousands of clones, 85% to 95% of them singletons. Material for sequencing was PBMCs. The receptor was isolated from a woman younger than 30 in good health and CMV-seronegative.

As DNA, the CDR3 is TGTGCCAGCAGTCTGTACAGGGTTAAGAACACTGAAGCTTTCTTT. This sequence encodes CASSLYRVKNTEAFF. The chain links TRBV27 to TRBJ1-1, with D maybe TRBD1 (6 bases). The CDR3 has 15 amino acids. Germline CDR1 MNHEY, CDR2 SMNVEV (reference sequence). V was trimmed by 5 bases and J by 1 base, leaving 14 bases between them.